The clone carrying this TCR beta chain was found a few times. Its antigen is undetermined. This sample was taken from a study of T cell repertoires in cytomegalovirus infection. Germline lookup yields CDR1 DFQATT and CDR2 SNEGSKA (reference sequence). CDR3 length: 13 residues. Between the trimmed V and J ends, which lost 1 base and 6 bases, there was a span of 11 bases. TCRdb redid the calling of the reads with MiXCR, one entry per CDR3 protein. The sample shows a few hundred thousand distinct CDR3 sequences, roughly 25% of them seen only once. The source of this sequence is a human donor in good health (CMV status not recorded). Some clones in this sample may be carry-over from other donors' samples. V and J are TRBV20-1 and TRBJ2-3; tentatively, D is TRBD2 (6 bases). The sequenced sample was cultured PBMCs, obtained from culture after CMV antigen stimulation. The DNA for the CDR3 is TGCAGTGCTAGAGTTAGCGGCTTGGATACGCAGTATTTT. Amino acids: CSARVSGLDTQYF.